What follows are 10 T cell receptor beta chains derived from one specimen sequenced in a study of shared clonotypes between healthy human individuals. The protocol was immunoSEQ multiplex PCR, while the TCRdb copy is restricted to in-frame clones and leaves out a portion. The table lists more than 1,200,000 clones, about 98.5% of them singletons. The sample comprised naive CD4+ T cells sorted from blood. Subset reported: CD45RA+ positively selected. All receptors derive from a man aged 25-45 years in good health.

This CDR3 reads CASRRTDAYNEQFF. The CDR3 DNA follows: TGTGCCAGCAGGAGGACAGACGCCTACAATGAGCAGTTCTTC. The chain has TRBV9 and TRBJ2-1; tentative D call: TRBD1 (6 bases). In germline, CDR1 is SGDLS, CDR2 YYNGEE. Trimming removed 5 bases at V and 2 bases at J, with 11 bases between. CDR3 length: 14 amino acids.

The chain carries TRBV11-2 and TRBJ1-3, with D possibly TRBD1 on 5 matching bases. The CDR3 length is 16 residues. Trimming pared 4 bases from V and 8 bases from J, leaving 21 bases between. Germline assignment: CDR1 SGHAT and CDR2 FQNNGV. CDR3 sequence (DNA): TGTGCCAGCAGCTCTGGGACGGGGTCTGGAGTAGACACCATATATTTT. This encodes CASSSGTGSGVDTIYF.

V gene TRBV5-5 combines with J gene TRBJ1-3; perhaps TRBD1 as D (6 bases). This CDR3 spans 15 amino acids. CDR1 SGHKS and CDR2 YYEKEE come from the germline V gene (reference sequence). Trimming pared 0 bases from V and 2 bases from J, leaving 9 bases between. The CDR3 sequence: CASSLEGVAGNTIYF. CDR3 in DNA: TGTGCCAGCAGCTTGGAGGGGGTTGCTGGAAACACCATATATTTT.

V gene TRBV7-8 combines with J gene TRBJ2-5; a possible D gene is TRBD2 (6 bases). The germline gives CDR1 SGHVS, CDR2 FQNEAQ. The CDR3 sequence is 12 residues long. Trimming left V 5 bases short and J 2 bases short, with 6 bases between. The CDR3 DNA sequence: TGTGCCAGCAGCGGGGGGCAAGAGACCCAGTACTTC. It translates to CASSGGQETQYF.

Details on this clone: The same CDR3 can be traced to other DNA sequences in this sample. V gene TRBV18 combines with J gene TRBJ2-7, with D unclear. Trimming stripped 0 bases from V and 2 bases from J, with 5 bases between. CDR3 length equals 13 residues. The germline CDR1 and CDR2 sequences are KGHSH and LQKENI. In nucleotides, the CDR3 is TGTGCCAGCTCACCACCGTTGGCCTACGAGCAGTACTTC. Encoded protein: CASSPPLAYEQYF. The complete variable domain, with remaining parts taken from reference TRBV18 and TRBJ2-7, reads NAGVMQNPRHLVRRRGQEARLRCSPMKGHSHVYWYRQLPEEGLKFMVYLQKENIIDESGMPKERFSAEFPKEGPSILRIQQVVRGDSAAYFCASSPPLAYEQYFGPGTRLTVT.

This chain connects TRBV5-1 to TRBJ2-7, with a tentative D call TRBD1 (6 bases). Germline CDR1 reads SGHRS; CDR2 reads YFSETQ. V shed 0 bases and J shed 7 bases, with 14 bases lying between them. This CDR3 is built from 14 residues. The CDR3 DNA reads TGCGCCAGCAGCTTGGCCCAGGGGCTCGGAGAGCAGTACTTC. Translation: CASSLAQGLGEQYF.

The chain uses TRBV5-4 and TRBJ2-7, with D perhaps matching TRBD1 (6 bases). V dropped 9 bases and J dropped 3 bases, with 16 bases sitting between them. The CDR3 totals 13 residues. Germline CDR1 is SGHNT and CDR2 is YYREEE (reference sequence). Here the CDR3 DNA reads TGTGCCACCGCTTCGGGACACCACTACGAGCAGTACTTC. Its translation: CATASGHHYEQYF.

This chain links TRBV5-1 with TRBJ2-1; no firm D call. This CDR3 is built from 12 residues. Between the trimmed V and J ends, which lost 7 bases and 2 bases, there was a span of 7 bases. Germline V gives CDR1 SGHRS, CDR2 YFSETQ. The CDR3 here is CASGWTYNEQFF. The CDR3 DNA sequence: TGCGCCAGCGGATGGACCTACAATGAGCAGTTCTTC.

In its sample, this clone was seen once. V is TRBV30 and J is TRBJ1-4, with TRBD1 identical over 7 bases. The CDR3 is made up of 15 amino acids. CDR1 and CDR2 (germline): GTSNPN, SVGIG (reference sequence). V was clipped by 1 base and J by 7 bases; unmatched bases: 9. The CDR3 nucleotides read TGTGCCTGGAGTGCCACCGGGACAGAAAGTGAAAAACTGTTTTTT. Translation: CAWSATGTESEKLFF.

V is TRBV5-5 and J is TRBJ2-7; D is unresolved. Germline-derived CDR1 and CDR2 are SGHKS and YYEKEE (reference sequence). V lost 4 bases, J lost 7 bases, and 18 bases lay in between. CDR3 size: 14 residues. The CDR3 coding sequence is TGTGCCAGCAGCCCTGGTCGAGTTCCGCGTGAGCAGTACTTC. It codes for CASSPGRVPREQYF.